The 5 T cell receptor beta chains below come from one sample, sequenced in a study of T-cell memory formation after mild COVID-19. Each CDR3 protein is one row after TCRdb ran MiXCR on the 5' RACE reads. The data hold hundreds of thousands of distinct CDR3 sequences, with 28% observed a single time. The sequenced sample consisted of PBMCs or a T cell subset sorted from them (not recorded which). These receptors all stem from an adult woman who had mild COVID-19 (a few samples of this study predate the infection). Cell type and time point are not known.

The J gene is TRBJ1-1, the V gene TRBV30; D might be TRBD1 (6 bases). V was cut by 3 bases and J by 0 bases, with 8 bases left in between. Germline assignment: CDR1 GTSNPN and CDR2 SVGIG (reference sequence). This CDR3 has 13 residues. CDR3 sequence reads: CAWRQGMNTEAFF. The CDR3 bases are TGTGCCTGGAGGCAGGGGATGAACACTGAAGCTTTCTTT.

The chain recombines TRBV15 with TRBJ2-1; D not certain. The CDR3 loop spans 13 amino acids. Germline CDR1 and CDR2: LNHNV and YYDKDF (reference sequence). V lost 8 bases and J lost 4, with 12 bases in between. CDR3 region: CATQTRIYNEQFF. The CDR3 coding sequence is TGTGCCACCCAAACGCGGATATACAATGAGCAGTTCTTC.

This clonotype was seen only a few times. The genes are TRBV19 and TRBJ1-1; possible D gene TRBD1, 5 bases. This CDR3 has 13 amino acids. The ends were cut back, 6 bases at V and 10 bases at J, with 18 bases in the middle. Germline assignment: CDR1 LNHDA and CDR2 SQIVND (reference sequence). The CDR3, as DNA: TGTGCCAGTAGCAACCGGGACTGGGCTCTAGCTTTCTTT. This gives the protein CASSNRDWALAFF.

This clonotype has ten or more counts. CDR3 DNA sequence: TGTGCCAGCAGCCCCCCCAGGGGTAGCGGGAGATCCCTAGATACGCAGTATTTT. Translating it yields CASSPPRGSGRSLDTQYF. The chain links TRBV7-8 to TRBJ2-3; 9 bases map to TRBD2. The germline V gene encodes CDR1 SGHVS and CDR2 FQNEAQ. Trimming took 5 bases from V and 5 from J; bases not matched to a gene: 17. The CDR3 has 18 residues.

This clonotype came up a few times. The V gene is TRBV4-1, the J gene TRBJ1-6; D is uncertain. V was shortened by 0 bases and J by 0 bases, with 3 bases between the two germline ends. The CDR3 is made up of 15 amino acids. The germline CDR1 and CDR2 sequences are MGHRA and YSYEKL. The CDR3 bases are TGCGCCAGCAGCCAAGACAGCTCCTATAATTCACCCCTCCACTTT. It yields the protein CASSQDSSYNSPLHF.